These 2 T cell receptor beta chains share one sample of origin, sequenced in a study of human T cells and chemical hapten exposure. MiXCR, run by TCRdb on the RACE reads, gives a single entry per CDR3 protein. This table holds approximately 260,000 distinct CDR3 sequences, over 7.5% found once. Time point in this sample: pre-sensitization, week 0. Treatment described: therapeutic diphenylcyclopropenone sensitization with weekly scalp DPC. The input for sequencing was whole blood, taken in connection with sensitization to the hapten diphenylcyclopropenone (DPC). These receptors were collected from a man between 18 and 35 years old with alopecia areata. Some clones in this sample may be carry-over from other donors' samples.

This clonotype has more than one count but fewer than ten. The rearrangement uses TRBV29-1 and TRBJ2-3; D not certain. Per germline, CDR1 SQVTM and CDR2 ANQGSEA. The CDR3 contains 13 residues. With 5 bases removed from V and 0 bases from J, the gap between germline ends came to 9 bases. The CDR3 region is CSVLGSSTDTQYF. For the CDR3, the DNA is TGCAGCGTTCTCGGCAGTAGCACAGATACGCAGTATTTT.

This sequence joins TRBV24-1 and TRBJ2-1; D unresolved. From germline, CDR1 is KGHDR and CDR2 SFDVKD. V was shortened by 5 bases and J by 0 bases, with 4 bases between the two germline ends. The CDR3 has 13 amino acids. For the CDR3, the DNA is TGTGCCACCAGTGCCGACTCCTACAATGAGCAGTTCTTC. Translation: CATSADSYNEQFF.